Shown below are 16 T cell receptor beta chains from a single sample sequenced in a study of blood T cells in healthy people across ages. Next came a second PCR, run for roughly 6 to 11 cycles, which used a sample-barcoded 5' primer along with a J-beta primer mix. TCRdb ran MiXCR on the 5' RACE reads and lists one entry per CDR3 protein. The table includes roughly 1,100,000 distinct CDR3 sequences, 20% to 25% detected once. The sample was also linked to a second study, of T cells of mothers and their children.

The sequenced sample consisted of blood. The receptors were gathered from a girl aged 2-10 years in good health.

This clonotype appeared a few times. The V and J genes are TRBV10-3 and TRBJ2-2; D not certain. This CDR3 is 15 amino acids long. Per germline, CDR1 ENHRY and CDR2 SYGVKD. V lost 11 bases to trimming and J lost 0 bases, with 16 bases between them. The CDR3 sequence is CAASPLFANTGELFF. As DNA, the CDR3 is TGTGCCGCCTCCCCACTGTTCGCGAACACCGGGGAGCTGTTTTTT.

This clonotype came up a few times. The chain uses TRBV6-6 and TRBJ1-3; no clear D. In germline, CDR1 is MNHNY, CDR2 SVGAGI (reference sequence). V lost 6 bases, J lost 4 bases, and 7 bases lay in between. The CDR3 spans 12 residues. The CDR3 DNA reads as TGTGCCAGCAGACCAAAAGGAAACACCATATATTTT. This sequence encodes CASRPKGNTIYF.

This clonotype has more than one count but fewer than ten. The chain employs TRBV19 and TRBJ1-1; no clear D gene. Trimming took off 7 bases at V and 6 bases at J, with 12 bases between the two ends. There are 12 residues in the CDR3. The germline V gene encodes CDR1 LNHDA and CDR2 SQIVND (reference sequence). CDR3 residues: CASTMGWPEAFF. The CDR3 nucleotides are TGTGCCAGTACCATGGGGTGGCCTGAAGCTTTCTTT.

CDR3 region: CASSWTSGYTGELFF. CDR3 nucleotide sequence: TGTGCCAGCAGTTGGACTAGCGGTTACACCGGGGAGCTGTTTTTT. The chain is built from TRBV6-1 and TRBJ2-2, with TRBD2 identical over 10 bases. Germline V gene sequence: CDR1 MNHNS, CDR2 SASEGT. Trimming cost V 5 bases and J 3 bases; bases outside gene matches: 3. The CDR3 length is 15 residues.

The CDR3 is CASSYSTVLEGTQYF. The CDR3, as DNA: TGTGCCAGCAGTTACTCGACGGTACTAGAGGGGACCCAGTACTTC. The chain carries TRBV6-6 and TRBJ2-5, with TRBD2 as a possible D gene (5 bases). With 0 bases removed from V and 7 bases from J, the gap between germline ends came to 15 bases. Per the germline V gene, CDR1 is MNHNY and CDR2 is SVGAGI (reference sequence). The CDR3 has 15 residues.

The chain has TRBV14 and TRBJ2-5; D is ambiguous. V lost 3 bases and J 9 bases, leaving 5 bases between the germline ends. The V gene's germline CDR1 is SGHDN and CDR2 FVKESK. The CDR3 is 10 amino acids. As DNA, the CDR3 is TGTGCCAGCAGCCATTCGCCCCAGTACTTC. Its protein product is CASSHSPQYF.

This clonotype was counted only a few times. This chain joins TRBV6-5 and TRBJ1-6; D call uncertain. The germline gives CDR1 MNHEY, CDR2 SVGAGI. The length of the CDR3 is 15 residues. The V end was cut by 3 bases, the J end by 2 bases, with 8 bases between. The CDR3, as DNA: TGTGCCAGCAGTTATTTGTGGACCTATAATTCACCCCTCCACTTT. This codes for CASSYLWTYNSPLHF.

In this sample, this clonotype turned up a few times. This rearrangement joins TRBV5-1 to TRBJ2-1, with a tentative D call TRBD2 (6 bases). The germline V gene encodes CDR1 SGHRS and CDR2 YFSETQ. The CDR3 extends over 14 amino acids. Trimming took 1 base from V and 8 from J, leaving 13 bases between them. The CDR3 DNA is TGCGCCAGCAGCTTGTATCCTAGCGCCGATGAGCAGTTCTTC. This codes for CASSLYPSADEQFF. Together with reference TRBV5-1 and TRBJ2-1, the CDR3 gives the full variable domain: KAGVTQTPRYLIKTRGQQVTLSCSPISGHRSVSWYQQTPGQGLQFLFEYFSETQRNKGNFPGRFSGRQFSNSRSEMNVSTLELGDSALYLCASSLYPSADEQFFGPGTRLTVL.

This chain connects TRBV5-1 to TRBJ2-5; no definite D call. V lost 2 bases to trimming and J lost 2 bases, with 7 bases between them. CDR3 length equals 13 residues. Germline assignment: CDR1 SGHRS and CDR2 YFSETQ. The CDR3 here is CASSFYLQETQYF. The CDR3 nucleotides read TGCGCCAGCAGCTTTTATTTGCAAGAGACCCAGTACTTC.

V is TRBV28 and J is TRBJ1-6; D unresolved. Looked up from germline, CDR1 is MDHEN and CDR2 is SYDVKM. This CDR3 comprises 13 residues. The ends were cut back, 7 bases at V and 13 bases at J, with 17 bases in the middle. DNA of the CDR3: TGTGCCAGCACCATTGGGGAGGCGGATCCCCTCCACTTT. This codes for CASTIGEADPLHF. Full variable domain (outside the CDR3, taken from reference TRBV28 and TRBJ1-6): DVKVTQSSRYLVKRTGEKVFLECVQDMDHENMFWYRQDPGLGLRLIYFSYDVKMKEKGDIPEGYSVSREKKERFSLILESASTNQTSMYLCASTIGEADPLHFGNGTRLTVT.

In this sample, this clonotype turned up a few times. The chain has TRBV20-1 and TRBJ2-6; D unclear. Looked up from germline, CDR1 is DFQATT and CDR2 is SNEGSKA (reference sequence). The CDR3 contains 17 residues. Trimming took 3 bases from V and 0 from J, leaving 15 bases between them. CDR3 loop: CSASPVGRNSGANVLTF. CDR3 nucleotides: TGCAGTGCTAGCCCTGTTGGGCGAAACTCTGGGGCCAACGTCCTGACTTTC.

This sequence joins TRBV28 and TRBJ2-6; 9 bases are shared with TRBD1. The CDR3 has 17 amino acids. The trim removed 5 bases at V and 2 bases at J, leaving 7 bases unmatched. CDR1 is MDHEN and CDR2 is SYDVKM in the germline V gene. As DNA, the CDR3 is TGTGCCAGCAGTCTACAGGGGGCTAAGGCTGGGGCCAACGTCCTGACTTTC. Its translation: CASSLQGAKAGANVLTF.

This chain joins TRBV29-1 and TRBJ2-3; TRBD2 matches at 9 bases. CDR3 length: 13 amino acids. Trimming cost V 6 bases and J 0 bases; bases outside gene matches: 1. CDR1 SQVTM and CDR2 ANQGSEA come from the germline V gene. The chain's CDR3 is CSVTSGSTDTQYF. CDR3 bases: TGCAGCGTCACTAGCGGGAGCACAGATACGCAGTATTTT.

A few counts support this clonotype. The CDR3 spells CASGLFEDIDTQYF. The CDR3 bases are TGTGCTAGTGGTTTGTTTGAGGATATCGATACGCAGTATTTT. The rearrangement joins TRBV12-5 to TRBJ2-3; D unresolved. The ends were cut back, 2 bases at V and 6 bases at J, with 12 bases in the middle. This CDR3 is 14 amino acids long. Germline V gene data show CDR1 as LGHNT and CDR2 as FRNRAP.

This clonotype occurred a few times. The CDR3 DNA sequence: TGTGCCAGCAGCTTAACCCAGCGGGAGATATACAATGAGCAGTTCTTC. As protein: CASSLTQREIYNEQFF. This sequence joins TRBV11-2 and TRBJ2-1; 8 bases are a match to TRBD2. The CDR3 has 16 amino acids. V gave up 2 bases and J gave up 4 bases; unmatched junction bases: 7. Germline assignment: CDR1 SGHAT and CDR2 FQNNGV.

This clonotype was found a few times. Here the CDR3 DNA reads TGTGCCATCAGAGAGGGGGCCAACGTCCTGACTTTC. Translation gives CAIREGANVLTF. V is TRBV10-3 and J is TRBJ2-6; the D is unclear. From germline, CDR1 is ENHRY and CDR2 SYGVKD. Deletions cut 6 bases from V and 4 bases from J, with 4 bases between. The CDR3 extends over 12 amino acids.